This T cell receptor beta chain was documented in a study of identifying expanded T cells in peripheral blood. General study points: Technical replicates showed around 1.2 changed clones; roughly two weeks around 15; four weeks 19.

TCRdb's copy holds only in-frame clones and misses some; the assay was immunoSEQ multiplex PCR. The repertoire holds 84,000 or so clones, 85% to 90% seen once, with 7.3% in the top ten. Comments on this clone: Its antigen remains unidentified.

Healthy donors had no documented immune events, such as infections, while sampled. After removal of 5 bases from V and 6 bases from J, the junction contained 7 bases not matched to a gene. The CDR3 is 15 residues long. CDR1 and CDR2 (germline): LNHDA, SQIVND (reference sequence). The chain recombines TRBV19 with TRBJ1-5; 10 bases fit TRBD1. This clonotype was sampled from a person between 18 and 69 years old in good health. Sequencing was done on a sample of blood. The CDR3: CASSPLTGGGQPQHF. CDR3 nucleotides: TGTGCCAGTAGTCCCCTGACAGGGGGCGGTCAGCCCCAGCATTTT.